The rows below give T cell receptor beta chains drawn from one sample of a study of T cell responses to AZD1222 COVID-19 vaccine. Generated by immunoSEQ multiplex PCR, the TCRdb table keeps only in-frame clones and is missing some. The sample includes about 130,000 clones, around 84% of them seen just once. The source material was peripheral blood, sampled on day 0 of AZD1222 vaccination. Receptor source: an adult in good health. Each CDR3 is given with its conserved first and last residue. The D gene is left open where the match is weak. The listing skips clone size in some rows; elsewhere it reads once, few, many or a size class.

TRBV18	TRBD1	TRBJ2-2	-	CASSPNLDRDTGELFF	TGTGCCAGCTCACCCAATTTGGACAGGGACACCGGGGAGCTGTTTTTT
TRBV21-1	-	TRBJ2-7	-	CASSKVLRSSYEQYF	TGTGCCAGCAGCAAAGTCCTAAGGAGCTCCTACGAGCAGTACTTC
TRBV5-6	-	TRBJ2-7	-	CASTNWGLYEQYF	TGTGCCAGCACAAACTGGGGACTCTACGAGCAGTACTTC
TRBV4-1	TRBD2	TRBJ2-5	once	CASSQGSAGDETQYF	TGCGCCAGCAGCCAAGGTTCTGCGGGGGACGAGACCCAGTACTTC
TRBV7-8	-	TRBJ2-7	once	CASSLGGIGSRIHEQYF	TGTGCCAGCAGCCTTGGGGGGATCGGGAGCAGGATCCACGAGCAGTACTTC
TRBV11-2	-	TRBJ1-1	-	CASTPTIWGGNTEAFF	TGTGCCAGCACCCCAACAATATGGGGGGGGAACACTGAAGCTTTCTTT
TRBV18	-	TRBJ1-1	-	CASSQGSDTEAFF	TGTGCCAGCTCACAAGGATCGGACACTGAAGCTTTCTTT
TRBV18	TRBD1	TRBJ1-4	-	CASSTGTADEKLFF	TGTGCCAGCTCAACAGGGACAGCAGATGAAAAACTGTTTTTT
TRBV6-6	TRBD1	TRBJ1-1	-	CASSSQGTDTEAFF	TGTGCCAGCAGTTCACAGGGGACTGACACTGAAGCTTTCTTT
TRBV5-6	-	TRBJ1-1	-	CASSRWENTEAFF	TGTGCCAGCAGCCGCTGGGAGAACACTGAAGCTTTCTTT
TRBV19	-	TRBJ2-3	-	CASSIIPPTDTQYF	TGTGCCAGTAGTATAATTCCCCCCACAGATACGCAGTATTTT
TRBV28	-	TRBJ2-1	-	CASSLPQGPYNEQFF	TGTGCCAGCAGTTTACCACAGGGCCCCTACAATGAGCAGTTCTTC
TRBV9	-	TRBJ2-6	-	CASSVTGAPRGGSGANVLTF	TGTGCCAGCAGCGTGACCGGGGCCCCAAGAGGGGGGTCTGGGGCCAACGTCCTGACTTTC
TRBV4-1	-	TRBJ1-1	-	CASSQGTGMNTEAFF	TGCGCCAGCAGCCAAGGGACGGGCATGAACACTGAAGCTTTCTTT
TRBV7-2	-	TRBJ2-5	once	CASAVGGQETQYF	TGTGCCAGCGCCGTCGGGGGTCAAGAGACCCAGTACTTC
TRBV29-1	-	TRBJ2-7	-	CSVETGFSYEQYF	TGCAGCGTTGAGACAGGCTTCTCCTACGAGCAGTACTTC
TRBV9	TRBD1	TRBJ1-5	-	CASSPTGADQPQHF	TGTGCCAGCAGCCCCACAGGGGCGGATCAGCCCCAGCATTTT
TRBV9	-	TRBJ2-5	-	CASSFQGSVGETQYF	TGTGCCAGCAGCTTCCAGGGTTCGGTCGGGGAGACCCAGTACTTC
TRBV9	TRBD1	TRBJ1-2	-	CASSVRDRASNNYGYTF	TGTGCCAGCAGCGTTCGGGACAGGGCCTCCAATAACTATGGCTACACCTTC
TRBV5-4	TRBD1	TRBJ2-2	-	CASRDGTGVNTGELFF	TGTGCCAGCAGAGACGGGACAGGGGTGAACACCGGGGAGCTGTTTTTT
TRBV27	-	TRBJ2-1	-	CASSLSFSTTYNEQFF	TGTGCCAGCAGTTTATCTTTTTCAACAACCTACAATGAGCAGTTCTTC
TRBV5-4	-	TRBJ2-1	-	CASSDRDTTYNEQFF	TGTGCCAGCAGCGATAGGGACACCACCTACAATGAGCAGTTCTTC
TRBV7-3	TRBD2	TRBJ2-3	once	CASSSPQGTRTDTQYF	TGTGCCAGCAGCTCCCCGCAAGGGACTAGGACAGATACGCAGTATTTT
TRBV11-2	-	TRBJ1-5	-	CASSLDSRAHQPQHF	TGTGCCAGCAGCTTAGATAGCAGGGCCCATCAGCCCCAGCATTTT
TRBV7-2	-	TRBJ2-6	-	CASSSLRSSGANVLTF	TGTGCCAGCAGCTCCCTCAGGAGCTCTGGGGCCAACGTCCTGACTTTC
TRBV29-1	-	TRBJ1-1	-	CSVDNVGNTEAFF	TGCAGCGTTGACAACGTGGGAAACACTGAAGCTTTCTTT
TRBV27	-	TRBJ1-6	-	CASSFRGSPLHF	TGTGCCAGCAGTTTCAGGGGTTCACCCCTCCACTTT
TRBV6-5	TRBD1	TRBJ1-6	-	CASSFDREGNSPLHF	TGTGCCAGCAGTTTCGACAGGGAGGGTAATTCACCCCTCCACTTT
TRBV5-5	TRBD1	TRBJ2-3	-	CASRSALQGADTQYF	TGTGCCAGCAGGTCGGCTCTACAGGGGGCAGATACGCAGTATTTT
TRBV27	TRBD1	TRBJ1-2	-	CATRQGVNNYGYTF	TGTGCCACCCGACAGGGGGTCAATAACTATGGCTACACCTTC
TRBV5-1	-	TRBJ2-2	few	CASSHEGELFF	TGCGCCAGCAGCCATGAAGGGGAGCTGTTTTTT
TRBV3-1/TRBV3-2	-	TRBJ2-3	-	CASSQDARGASTDTQYF	TGTGCCAGCAGCCAAGATGCGAGGGGTGCTAGCACAGATACGCAGTATTTT
TRBV5-1	TRBD1	TRBJ1-1	-	CASSSGQLNTEAFF	TGCGCCAGCAGCTCGGGACAGTTGAACACTGAAGCTTTCTTT
TRBV5-1	-	TRBJ1-1	-	CASSPDGGGYTEAFF	TGCGCCAGCAGCCCAGATGGGGGTGGGTACACTGAAGCTTTCTTT
TRBV30	TRBD1	TRBJ2-7	-	CAWSPGGGLGEQYF	TGTGCCTGGAGCCCAGGGGGCGGGTTAGGTGAGCAGTACTTC
TRBV28	TRBD1	TRBJ2-2	few	CASRATGTGITGELFF	TGTGCCAGCAGGGCAACCGGGACAGGGATCACCGGGGAGCTGTTTTTT
TRBV12-3/TRBV12-4	-	TRBJ2-5	-	CASRLDTQETQYF	TGTGCCAGCAGACTAGACACCCAAGAGACCCAGTACTTC
TRBV15	-	TRBJ1-5	-	CATSRERRNQPQHF	TGTGCCACCAGCAGAGAACGTAGAAATCAGCCCCAGCATTTT
TRBV4-3	-	TRBJ1-2	-	CASSQDSRGLGYTF	TGCGCCAGCAGCCAAGATAGTAGGGGGTTGGGCTACACCTTC
TRBV19	TRBD1	TRBJ2-7	-	CASSPGQGGSKQYF	TGTGCCAGTAGTCCGGGACAGGGCGGTTCGAAGCAGTACTTC
TRBV6-2/TRBV6-3	TRBD1	TRBJ2-7	-	CASSYWTGPTYEQYF	TGTGCCAGCAGTTATTGGACAGGGCCGACCTACGAGCAGTACTTC
TRBV6-5	TRBD2	TRBJ2-1	-	CASSYSTSGRYNEQFF	TGTGCCAGCAGTTACTCCACTAGCGGGAGGTACAATGAGCAGTTCTTC